What follows is one TCR beta chain and its context. Profiled with immunoSEQ multiplex PCR; TCRdb holds only in-frame clones, not every one. The sample has fewer than 80,000 clones, 75% to 90% seen once. At cycle 4 day 1, cycle 7 day 1, and baseline, blood was sampled. This sample is part of a study of OX40 agonist ivuxolimab in advanced cancers. Germline V CDR1 and CDR2: MNHNS, SASEGT. This CDR3 region has 14 residues. Trimming removed 6 bases at V and 7 bases at J, with 16 bases between. The chain carries TRBV6-1 and TRBJ1-5, with D unclear. The source of this sequence is an adult with an advanced solid tumor such as melanoma, head and neck, liver or kidney cancer. This material consisted of CD4+ or CD8+ T cells sorted from blood, taken in a trial of the OX40 agonist ivuxolimab. The CDR3 sequence is CASRAEEGGQPQHF. For the CDR3, the DNA is TGTGCCAGCAGAGCGGAAGAAGGTGGGCAGCCCCAGCATTTT.